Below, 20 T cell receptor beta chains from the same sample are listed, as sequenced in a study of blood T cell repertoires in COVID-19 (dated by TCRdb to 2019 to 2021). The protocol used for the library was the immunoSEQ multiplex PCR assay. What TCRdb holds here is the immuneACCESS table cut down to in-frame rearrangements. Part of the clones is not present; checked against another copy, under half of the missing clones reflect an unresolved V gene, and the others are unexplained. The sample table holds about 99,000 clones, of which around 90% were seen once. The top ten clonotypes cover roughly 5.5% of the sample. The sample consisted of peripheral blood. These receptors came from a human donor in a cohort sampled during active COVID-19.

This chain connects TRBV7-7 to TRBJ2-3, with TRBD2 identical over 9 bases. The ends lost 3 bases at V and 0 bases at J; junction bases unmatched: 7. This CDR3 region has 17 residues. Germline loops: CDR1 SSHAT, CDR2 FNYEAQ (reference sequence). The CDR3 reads CASSFSTSGTSTDTQYF. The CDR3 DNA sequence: TGTGCCAGCAGCTTTTCGACTAGCGGTACTAGCACAGATACGCAGTATTTT.

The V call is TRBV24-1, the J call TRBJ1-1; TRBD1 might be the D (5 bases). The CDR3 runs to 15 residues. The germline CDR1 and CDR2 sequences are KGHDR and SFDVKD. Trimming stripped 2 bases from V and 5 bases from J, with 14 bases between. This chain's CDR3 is CATSDSAGGETEAFF. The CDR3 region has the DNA TGTGCCACCAGTGATTCAGCGGGGGGGGAAACTGAAGCTTTCTTT.

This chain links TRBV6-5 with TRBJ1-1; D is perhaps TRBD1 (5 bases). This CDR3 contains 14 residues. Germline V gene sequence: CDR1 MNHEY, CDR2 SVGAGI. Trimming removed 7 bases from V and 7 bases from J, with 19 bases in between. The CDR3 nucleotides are TGTGCCAGCATGTCTCACGGAGGGGATGTTGAAGCTTTCTTT. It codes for CASMSHGGDVEAFF.

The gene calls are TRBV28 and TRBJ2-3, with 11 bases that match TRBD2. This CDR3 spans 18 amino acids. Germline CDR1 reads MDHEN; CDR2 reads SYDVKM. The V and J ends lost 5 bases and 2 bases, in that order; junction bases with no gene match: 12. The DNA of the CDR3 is TGTGCCAGCAGTACCGGGACTAGCGGAGGGGGCCACACAGATACGCAGTATTTT. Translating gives CASSTGTSGGGHTDTQYF.

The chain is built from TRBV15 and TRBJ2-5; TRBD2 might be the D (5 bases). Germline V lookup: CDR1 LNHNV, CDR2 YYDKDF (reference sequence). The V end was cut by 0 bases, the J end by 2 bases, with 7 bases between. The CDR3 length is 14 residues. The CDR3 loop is CATSRDRGQETQYF. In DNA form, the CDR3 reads TGTGCCACCAGCAGAGATAGAGGGCAAGAGACCCAGTACTTC.

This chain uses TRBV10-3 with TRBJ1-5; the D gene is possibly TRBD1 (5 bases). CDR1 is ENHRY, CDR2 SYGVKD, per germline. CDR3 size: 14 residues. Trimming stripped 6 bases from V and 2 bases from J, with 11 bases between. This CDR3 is CAIREDIGNQPQHF. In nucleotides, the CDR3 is TGTGCCATCAGAGAGGACATCGGCAATCAGCCCCAGCATTTT.

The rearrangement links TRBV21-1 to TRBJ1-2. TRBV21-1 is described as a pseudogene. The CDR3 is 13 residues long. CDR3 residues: CASSDGTNYGYTF. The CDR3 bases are TGTGCCAGCAGCGACGGGACTAACTATGGCTACACCTTC.

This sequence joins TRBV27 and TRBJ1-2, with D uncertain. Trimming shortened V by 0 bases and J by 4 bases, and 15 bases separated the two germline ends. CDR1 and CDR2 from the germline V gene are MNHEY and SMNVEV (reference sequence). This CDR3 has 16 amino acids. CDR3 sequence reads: CASSLSGLGSFYGYTF. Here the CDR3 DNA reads TGTGCCAGCAGTTTATCGGGGTTGGGGAGTTTCTATGGCTACACCTTC.

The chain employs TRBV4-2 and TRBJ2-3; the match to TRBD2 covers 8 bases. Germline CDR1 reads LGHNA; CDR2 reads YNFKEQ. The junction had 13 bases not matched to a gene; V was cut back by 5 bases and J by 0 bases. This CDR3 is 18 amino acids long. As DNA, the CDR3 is TGTGCCAGCAGCTCACCCGGGGCTAGCGGGCATAGCACAGATACGCAGTATTTT. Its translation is CASSSPGASGHSTDTQYF.

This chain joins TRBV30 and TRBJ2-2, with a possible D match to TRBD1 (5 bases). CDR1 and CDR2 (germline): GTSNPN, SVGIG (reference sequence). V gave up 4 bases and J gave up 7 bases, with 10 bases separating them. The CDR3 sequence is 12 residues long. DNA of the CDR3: TGTGCCTGGACCCAGGGCGGCGGGGAGCTGTTTTTT. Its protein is CAWTQGGGELFF.

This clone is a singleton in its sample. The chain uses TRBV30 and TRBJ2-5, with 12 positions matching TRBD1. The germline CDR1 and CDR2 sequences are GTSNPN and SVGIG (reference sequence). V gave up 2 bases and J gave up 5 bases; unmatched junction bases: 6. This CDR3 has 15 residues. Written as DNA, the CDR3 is TGTGCCTGGAGTTTTGGGGACAGGGGGCGGGAGACCCAGTACTTC. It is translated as CAWSFGDRGRETQYF.

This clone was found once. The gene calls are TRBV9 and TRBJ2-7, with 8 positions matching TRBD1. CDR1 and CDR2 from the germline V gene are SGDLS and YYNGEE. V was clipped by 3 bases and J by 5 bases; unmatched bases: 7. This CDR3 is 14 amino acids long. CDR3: CASSAQGVLDEQYF. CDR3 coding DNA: TGTGCCAGCAGCGCACAGGGGGTATTAGACGAGCAGTACTTC.

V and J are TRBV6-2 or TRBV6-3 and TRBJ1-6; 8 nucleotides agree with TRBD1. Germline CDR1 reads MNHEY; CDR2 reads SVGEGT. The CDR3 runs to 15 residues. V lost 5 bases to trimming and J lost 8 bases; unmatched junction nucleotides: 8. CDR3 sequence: CASSTRDRTYSPLHF. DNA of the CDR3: TGTGCCAGCAGTACCCGGGACAGGACATATTCACCCCTCCACTTT.

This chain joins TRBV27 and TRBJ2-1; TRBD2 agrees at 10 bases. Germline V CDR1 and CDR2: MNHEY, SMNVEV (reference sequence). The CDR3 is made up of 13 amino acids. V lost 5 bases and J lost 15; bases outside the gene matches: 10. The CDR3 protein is CASSTDSGRAMFF. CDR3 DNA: TGTGCCAGCAGTACCGACAGCGGGAGGGCTATGTTCTTC.

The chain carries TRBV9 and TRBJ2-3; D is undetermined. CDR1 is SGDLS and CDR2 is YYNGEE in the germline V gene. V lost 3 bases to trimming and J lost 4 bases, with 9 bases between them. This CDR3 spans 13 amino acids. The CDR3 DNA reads TGTGCCAGCAGCGCGTCGGTGGCAGATACGCAGTATTTT. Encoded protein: CASSASVADTQYF.

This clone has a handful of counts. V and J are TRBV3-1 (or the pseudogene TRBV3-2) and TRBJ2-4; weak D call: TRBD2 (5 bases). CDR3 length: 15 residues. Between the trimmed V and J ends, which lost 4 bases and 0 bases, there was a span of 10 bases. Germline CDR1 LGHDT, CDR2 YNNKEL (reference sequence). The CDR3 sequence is CASSPGVPAKNIQYF. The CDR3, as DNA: TGTGCCAGCAGCCCCGGGGTCCCAGCCAAAAACATTCAGTACTTC.

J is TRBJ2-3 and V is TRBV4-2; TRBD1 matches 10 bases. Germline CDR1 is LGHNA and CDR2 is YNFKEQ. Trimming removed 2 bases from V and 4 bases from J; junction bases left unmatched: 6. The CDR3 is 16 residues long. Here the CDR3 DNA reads TGTGCCAGCAGCCAAACCGGGACAGGGGACCCAGATACGCAGTATTTT. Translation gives CASSQTGTGDPDTQYF.

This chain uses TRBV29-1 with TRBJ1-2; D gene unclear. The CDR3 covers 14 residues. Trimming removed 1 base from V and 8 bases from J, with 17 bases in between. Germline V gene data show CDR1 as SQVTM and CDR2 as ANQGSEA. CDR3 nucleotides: TGCAGCGTTGAAGTAACGGCCCTCATCGGGGGCTACACCTTC. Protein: CSVEVTALIGGYTF.

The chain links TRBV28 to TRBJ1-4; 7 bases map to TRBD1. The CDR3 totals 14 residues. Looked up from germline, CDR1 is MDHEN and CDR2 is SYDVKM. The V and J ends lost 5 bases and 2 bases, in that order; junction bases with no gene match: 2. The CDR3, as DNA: TGTGCCAGCAGTGACAGGGTCACTAATGAAAAACTGTTTTTT. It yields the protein CASSDRVTNEKLFF.

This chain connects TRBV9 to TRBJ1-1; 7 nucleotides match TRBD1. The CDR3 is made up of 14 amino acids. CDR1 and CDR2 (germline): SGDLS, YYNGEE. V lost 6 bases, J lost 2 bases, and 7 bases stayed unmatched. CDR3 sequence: CASTYRDRNTEAFF. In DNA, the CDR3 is TGTGCCAGCACCTACCGGGACAGAAACACTGAAGCTTTCTTT.